The present TCR beta chain was sequenced within a study of response to subunit inactivated influenza vaccine. General study points: Authors suggested seasonal influenza vaccinations each recruit few new T cells.

This clonotype was observed at least ten times. Its antigen is as yet unknown. Trimming left V 0 bases short and J 2 bases short, with 5 bases between. This CDR3 has 13 residues. CDR1 is LNHNV, CDR2 YYDKDF, per germline (reference sequence). From the RT-PCR reads, TCRdb called clonotypes with MiXCR, one entry per CDR3 protein. The repertoire holds hundreds of thousands of distinct CDR3 sequences, with approximately 18% as singletons. This TCR was recovered from a man aged 50 to 60 who received an inactivated influenza vaccine. V and J are TRBV15 and TRBJ2-7; D not certain. The starting material was PBMCs from blood, obtained 5 to 6 days after vaccination. CDR3 DNA: TGTGCCACCAGCAGAGATCCGGCCTACGAGCAGTACTTC. It codes for CATSRDPAYEQYF.